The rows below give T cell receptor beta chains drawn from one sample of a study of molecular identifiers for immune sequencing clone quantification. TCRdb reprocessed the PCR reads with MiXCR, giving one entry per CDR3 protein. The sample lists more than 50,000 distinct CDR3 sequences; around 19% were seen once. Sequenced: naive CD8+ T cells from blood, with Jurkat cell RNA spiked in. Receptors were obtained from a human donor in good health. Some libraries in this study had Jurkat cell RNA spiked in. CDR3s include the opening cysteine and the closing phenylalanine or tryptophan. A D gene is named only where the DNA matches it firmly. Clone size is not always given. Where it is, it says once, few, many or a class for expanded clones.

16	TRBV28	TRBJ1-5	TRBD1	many	TGTGCCAGCAGCGAGGGACAGGGGCTCCTCAATCAGCCCCAGCATTTT	CASSEGQGLLNQPQHF
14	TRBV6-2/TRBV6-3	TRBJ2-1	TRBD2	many	TGTGCCAGCAGTTACGGTAGCGGGGTAAATGAGCAGTTCTTC	CASSYGSGVNEQFF
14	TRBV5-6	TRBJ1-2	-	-	TGTGCCAGCAGCTGGAGGAGCGTCAACTATGGCTACACCTTC	CASSWRSVNYGYTF
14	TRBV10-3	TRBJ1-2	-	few	TGTGCCATCAGAGAGATCTTCCAGGGTGGTGGCTACACCTTC	CAIREIFQGGGYTF
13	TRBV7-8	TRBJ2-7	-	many	TGTGCCAGCAGCCCCGCAGTCTCCCCCGAGCAGTACTTC	CASSPAVSPEQYF
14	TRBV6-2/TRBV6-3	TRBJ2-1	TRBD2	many	TGTGCCAGCAGTTACTTGGGACTATCCAATGAGCAGTTCTTC	CASSYLGLSNEQFF
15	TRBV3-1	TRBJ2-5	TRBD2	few	TGTGCCAGCAGCCACCCAACTAGCGGCCAAGAGACCCAGTACTTC	CASSHPTSGQETQYF
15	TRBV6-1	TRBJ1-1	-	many	TGTGCCAGCAGACGTCCCGGGACGGGGAACACTGAAGCTTTCTTT	CASRRPGTGNTEAFF
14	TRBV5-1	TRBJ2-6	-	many	TGCGCCAGCCAAGAGGGCGATGGGGCCAACGTCCTGACTTTC	CASQEGDGANVLTF
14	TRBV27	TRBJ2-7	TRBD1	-	TGTGCCAGCAGTTCGACAGGGGTTTACTACGAGCAGTACTTC	CASSSTGVYYEQYF
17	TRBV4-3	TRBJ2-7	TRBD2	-	TGCGCCAGCAGCCAAGAACGAGCGGGCGGGAGCTCCTACGAGCAGTACTTC	CASSQERAGGSSYEQYF
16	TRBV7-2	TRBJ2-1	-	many	TGTGCCAGCAGTCAAACAGGACCATTCTCCTACAATGAGCAGTTCTTC	CASSQTGPFSYNEQFF
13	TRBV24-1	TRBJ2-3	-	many	TGTGCCACCAGTGATCATGCTGGCTATACGCAGTATTTT	CATSDHAGYTQYF
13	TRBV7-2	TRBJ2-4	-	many	TGTGCCAGCATGGACCTAGCCAAAAACATTCAGTACTTC	CASMDLAKNIQYF
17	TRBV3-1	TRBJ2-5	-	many	TGTGCCAGCAGCCAAGTGGCAAGAGGAGTAGGCAAAGAGACCCAGTACTTC	CASSQVARGVGKETQYF
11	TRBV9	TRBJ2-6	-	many	TGTGCCAGCAGCGTAGACAACGTCCTGACTTTC	CASSVDNVLTF